Listed below are T cell receptor beta chains from one sample, sequenced in a study of T cell repertoires in cytomegalovirus infection. Each CDR3 protein is one row after TCRdb ran MiXCR on the reads. The sample shows over 250,000 distinct CDR3 sequences, 22% of them seen only once. No antigen has been assigned to these receptors. The source was cultured PBMCs, collected from culture after CMV antigen stimulation. The receptors originated from a human donor in good health (CMV status not recorded). Some clones in this sample may be carry-over from other donors' samples. The CDR3 runs from the conserved cysteine through the conserved F or W. A D gene is named only where the DNA matches it firmly. A clone size is listed for some rows: how often the clone was seen (once, few, many), or a class if it is expanded.

V gene,clone size,J gene,D gene,CDR3 protein,CDR3 DNA
TRBV4-1,.,TRBJ2-1,.,CASSTRELLDEQFF,TGCGCCAGCAGCACCCGGGAGCTCCTCGATGAGCAGTTCTTC
TRBV6-2/TRBV6-3,.,TRBJ2-2,.,CASSPAWIHTGELFF,TGTGCCAGCAGTCCCGCCTGGATTCACACCGGGGAGCTGTTTTTT
TRBV9,.,TRBJ1-5,TRBD1,CASSVEGANQPQHF,TGTGCCAGCAGCGTAGAGGGGGCGAATCAGCCCCAGCATTTT
TRBV7-2,many,TRBJ2-2,TRBD1,CASSFRDRGLGTGELFF,TGTGCCAGCAGCTTTCGAGACAGGGGGCTGGGCACCGGGGAGCTGTTTTTT
TRBV19,few,TRBJ1-4,.,CASSIDSPAVREKLFF,TGTGCCAGTAGTATAGATTCCCCCGCGGTCAGAGAAAAACTGTTTTTT
TRBV19,.,TRBJ2-1,TRBD1,CASSIADRIQYNGQFF,TGTGCCAGTAGTATTGCGGACAGGATACAGTACAATGGGCAGTTCTTC
TRBV7-2,many,TRBJ2-7,TRBD1,CASSKDRAVSYEQYF,TGTGCCAGCAGCAAGGACAGGGCTGTGTCATACGAGCAGTACTTC
TRBV5-4,.,TRBJ2-1,TRBD2,CASSMGSGRPPEQFF,TGTGCCAGCAGCATGGGCAGCGGGAGGCCTCCTGAGCAGTTCTTC
TRBV14,many,TRBJ1-1,.,CASSLLMTALNTEAFF,TGTGCCAGCAGCCTCTTGATGACGGCGTTGAACACTGAAGCTTTCTTT
TRBV27,many,TRBJ2-1,.,CASSLFNEQFF,TGTGCCAGCAGTTTATTCAATGAGCAGTTCTTC
TRBV4-3,once,TRBJ2-3,.,CASSQDSGGNTDTQYF,TGCGCCAGCAGCCAAGATTCGGGCGGAAACACAGATACGCAGTATTTT
TRBV5-8,.,TRBJ2-1,TRBD2,CASSSGTSGSRPYNEQFF,TGTGCCAGCAGCTCCGGGACTAGCGGGAGTCGACCCTACAATGAGCAGTTCTTC
TRBV6-5,.,TRBJ2-1,TRBD2,CASSTGLAGVPGEQFF,TGTGCCAGCAGTACGGGACTAGCGGGAGTTCCGGGTGAGCAGTTCTTC
TRBV28,few,TRBJ2-5,.,CASSFSGDETQYF,TGTGCCAGCAGTTTCTCGGGAGATGAGACCCAGTACTTC
TRBV6-2/TRBV6-3,few,TRBJ1-2,.,CASRADRSFSDGYTF,TGTGCCAGCAGGGCTGATAGGAGCTTTTCGGATGGCTACACCTTC
TRBV11-3,few,TRBJ2-3,TRBD2,CASSPGVRLAGLDTQYF,TGTGCCAGCAGCCCGGGGGTACGACTAGCGGGACTAGATACGCAGTATTTT
TRBV12-3/TRBV12-4,few,TRBJ2-1,.,CASRDTRHEQFF,TGTGCCAGCAGGGACACTAGGCATGAGCAGTTCTTC
TRBV11-2,few,TRBJ2-1,TRBD2,CASHEGGPAHEQFF,TGTGCCAGCCACGAGGGAGGGCCGGCACATGAGCAGTTCTTC
TRBV14,few,TRBJ1-1,.,CASSQFRPMNTEAFF,TGTGCCAGCAGCCAATTCCGACCAATGAACACTGAAGCTTTCTTT
TRBV18,many,TRBJ2-5,.,CASSSDLGQAEETQYF,TGTGCCAGCTCATCCGACCTGGGTCAGGCCGAAGAGACCCAGTACTTC
TRBV7-2,.,TRBJ2-2,.,CASSQRQAKNTGELFF,TGTGCCAGCAGCCAAAGACAGGCCAAGAACACCGGGGAGCTGTTTTTT
TRBV7-9,many,TRBJ1-1,.,CASSSLGDMNTEAFF,TGTGCCAGCAGCTCTCTCGGGGATATGAACACTGAAGCTTTCTTT
TRBV7-9,many,TRBJ2-3,TRBD2,CAIPGGVSKYF,TGTGCCATCCCTGGGGGGGTGAGCAAGTATTTT
TRBV15,few,TRBJ1-2,.,CATSRVRAGGYTF,TGTGCCACCAGCAGGGTCCGGGCGGGCGGCTACACCTTC
TRBV27,.,TRBJ2-3,TRBD1,CASSRGTGRADTQYF,TGTGCCAGCAGCCGAGGGACAGGGAGGGCAGATACGCAGTATTTT